The 17 T cell receptor beta chains below come from one sample, sequenced in a study of T cell repertoires in cytomegalovirus infection (dated by TCRdb to between 2018 and 2021). For sequencing, an Illumina HiSeq 1500 was employed. The public reads were quality trimmed at Q25 with fastp and then assembled into clones with MiXCR by TCRdb, keeping productive beta chains. Each entry is one CDR3 protein sequence, shown with its most common DNA and genes. In this sample the table shows hundreds of thousands of distinct CDR3 sequences, 25% to 35% of which occur a single time. The biggest ten clones account for roughly 16% of the sample. These TCRs' antigens remain unknown. The treatment or condition label here, explained by the study, means: in vitro stimulation with specific CMV peptide epitopes to enrich CMV-specific T cells. Here the sequenced sample was cultured PBMCs, taken from culture after CMV antigen stimulation. These receptors were taken from a human donor in good health (CMV status not recorded). Some clones in this sample may be carry-over from other donors' samples.

This clonotype was detected a few times. The chain combines TRBV10-3 with TRBJ2-1; 13 bases are a match to TRBD2. Germline V lookup: CDR1 ENHRY, CDR2 SYGVKD. V was pared by 5 bases and J by 7 bases, with 5 bases of the junction left unmatched. The CDR3 is 15 residues long. The CDR3 protein is CAISPGLAGPNEQFF. CDR3 nucleotide sequence: TGTGCCATCAGTCCGGGACTAGCGGGACCTAATGAGCAGTTCTTC.

A few counts support this clonotype. The rearrangement joins TRBV10-1 to TRBJ2-1; D call uncertain. From germline, CDR1 is WNHNN and CDR2 SYGVQD (reference sequence). The CDR3 covers 13 residues. Trimming left V 2 bases short and J 2 bases short, with 4 bases between. The CDR3 region has the DNA TGCGCCAGCAGTGAGGCTACCTACAATGAGCAGTTCTTC. This sequence encodes CASSEATYNEQFF.

This clonotype showed up just a few times. The genes are TRBV27 and TRBJ1-1; D is unclear. This CDR3 comprises 15 residues. V shed 0 bases and J shed 0 bases, with 8 bases lying between them. Per germline, CDR1 MNHEY and CDR2 SMNVEV (reference sequence). CDR3 in DNA: TGTGCCAGCAGTTTATCGGGAATCATGAACACTGAAGCTTTCTTT. It encodes CASSLSGIMNTEAFF.

The chain combines TRBV5-6 with TRBJ1-5; unclear D gene. The CDR3 spans 14 residues. CDR1 and CDR2 from the germline V gene are SGHDT and YYEEEE. V was trimmed by 0 bases and J by 9 bases, leaving 13 bases between them. The CDR3 nucleotides are TGTGCCAGCAGCTTGGGCCAGCTTGATCGGCCCCAGCATTTT. Its protein is CASSLGQLDRPQHF.

The V and J genes are TRBV7-9 and TRBJ1-2; D perhaps matches TRBD1 (5 bases). The CDR3 totals 11 residues. The ends were cut back, 6 bases at V and 11 bases at J, with 13 bases in the middle. Germline values: CDR1 SEHNR, CDR2 FQNEAQ (reference sequence). The CDR3 here is CASSLSTAYTF. The CDR3 DNA reads TGTGCCAGCAGTTTGTCGACAGCGTACACCTTC.

The chain joins TRBV6-1 to TRBJ1-5; no clear D gene. Between the trimmed V and J ends, which lost 4 bases and 2 bases, there was a span of 12 bases. The germline V gene has CDR1 MNHNS and CDR2 SASEGT. The CDR3 covers 15 residues. The DNA for the CDR3 is TGTGCCAGCAGTGGGACCCTACGAGGCAATCAGCCCCAGCATTTT. Translation gives CASSGTLRGNQPQHF.

V is TRBV12-3 or TRBV12-4 and J is TRBJ1-5; no definite D call. The CDR3 length is 14 residues. The V and J ends lost 6 bases and 3 bases respectively, with 12 bases between them. This CDR3 reads CASSPGSTNQPQHF. CDR3 DNA: TGTGCCAGCAGCCCCGGATCCACCAATCAGCCCCAGCATTTT.

This clonotype has a handful of counts. CDR3 amino acids: CASSSDGFRVEQFF. Here the CDR3 DNA reads TGTGCCAGCAGTTCAGACGGGTTTCGAGTAGAGCAGTTCTTC. The chain has TRBV6-2 or TRBV6-3 and TRBJ2-1; D is unresolved. CDR1 is MNHEY and CDR2 is SVGEGT in the germline V gene. V dropped 4 bases and J dropped 10 bases, with 17 bases sitting between them. The CDR3 is 14 amino acids.

This clonotype was seen at least ten times. J is TRBJ2-2 and V is TRBV7-2; weak D call: TRBD2 (7 bases). The V and J ends lost 6 bases and 4 bases respectively, with 12 bases between them. CDR3 length: 14 residues. Germline V gene data show CDR1 as SGHTA and CDR2 as FQGNSA. Written as DNA, the CDR3 is TGTGCCAGCAGGGAGGGAGGGGGCACCGGGGAGCTGTTTTTT. Protein product: CASREGGGTGELFF.

The chain couples TRBV4-2 to TRBJ2-2; 11 nucleotides match TRBD1. The CDR3 is 16 amino acids. Germline V lookup: CDR1 LGHNA, CDR2 YNFKEQ. The junction had 2 bases not matched to a gene; V was cut back by 2 bases and J by 3 bases. CDR3 coding DNA: TGTGCCAGCAGCCAACCGGACAGGGGGCACACCGGGGAGCTGTTTTTT. Its translation: CASSQPDRGHTGELFF.

The genes are TRBV7-2 and TRBJ2-7, with D possibly being TRBD2 (5 bases). V was shortened by 3 bases and J by 5 bases, with 11 bases between the two germline ends. This CDR3 contains 13 residues. CDR1 and CDR2 from the germline V gene are SGHTA and FQGNSA. The CDR3 is CASSLRRADEQYF. Written as DNA, the CDR3 is TGTGCCAGCAGCTTGCGGCGGGCGGACGAGCAGTACTTC.

The rearrangement uses TRBV7-2 and TRBJ2-3, with TRBD2 as a possible D gene (5 bases). V lost 1 base and J 1 base, leaving 12 bases between the germline ends. The V gene's germline CDR1 is SGHTA and CDR2 FQGNSA. The CDR3 extends over 16 amino acids. The CDR3 reads CASSLVGSDGTDTQYF. DNA of the CDR3: TGTGCCAGCAGCTTAGTCGGTAGCGACGGCACAGATACGCAGTATTTT.

The gene calls are TRBV19 and TRBJ2-7; TRBD2 might be the D (6 bases). The CDR3 is 14 amino acids. From germline, CDR1 is LNHDA and CDR2 SQIVND (reference sequence). Trimming removed 3 bases at V and 0 bases at J, with 9 bases between. The CDR3 is CASSMGGNSYEQYV. CDR3 nucleotides: TGTGCCAGTAGTATGGGCGGGAACTCCTACGAGCAGTACGTC.

This clonotype has more than one count but fewer than ten. This chain links TRBV15 with TRBJ1-1; D gene ambiguous. The V gene's germline CDR1 is LNHNV and CDR2 YYDKDF (reference sequence). CDR3 length: 15 residues. Between the trimmed V and J ends, which lost 3 bases and 3 bases, there was a span of 14 bases. The CDR3 DNA reads TGTGCCACCAGCAGGGAATTGGTTGGGGACACTGAAGCTTTCTTT. Translating gives CATSRELVGDTEAFF.

V and J are TRBV7-8 and TRBJ2-7; D might be TRBD1 or TRBD2, each matching 5 bases. Trimming left V 5 bases short and J 0 bases short, with 11 bases between. Germline V gene data show CDR1 as SGHVS and CDR2 as FQNEAQ. The CDR3 is 14 residues long. CDR3 loop: CASSPGRTSYEQYV. The CDR3 coding sequence is TGTGCCAGCAGCCCGGGACGGACCTCCTACGAGCAGTACGTC.

Only a few counts were recorded for this clonotype. The chain carries TRBV20-1 and TRBJ2-2; possible D gene TRBD1, 5 bases. The V end was cut by 1 base, the J end by 0 bases, with 6 bases between. Per germline, CDR1 DFQATT and CDR2 SNEGSKA (reference sequence). The length of the CDR3 is 14 residues. The CDR3 loop is CSARGTTNTGELFF. In nucleotides, the CDR3 is TGCAGTGCTAGAGGGACAACGAACACCGGGGAGCTGTTTTTT.

This chain uses TRBV7-2 with TRBJ1-2; no reliable D call. Trimming stripped 3 bases from V and 3 bases from J, with 2 bases between. The CDR3 extends over 11 amino acids. Germline CDR1 SGHTA, CDR2 FQGNSA. This CDR3 is CASSLYYGYTF. The DNA of the CDR3 is TGTGCCAGCAGCTTGTACTATGGCTACACCTTC.